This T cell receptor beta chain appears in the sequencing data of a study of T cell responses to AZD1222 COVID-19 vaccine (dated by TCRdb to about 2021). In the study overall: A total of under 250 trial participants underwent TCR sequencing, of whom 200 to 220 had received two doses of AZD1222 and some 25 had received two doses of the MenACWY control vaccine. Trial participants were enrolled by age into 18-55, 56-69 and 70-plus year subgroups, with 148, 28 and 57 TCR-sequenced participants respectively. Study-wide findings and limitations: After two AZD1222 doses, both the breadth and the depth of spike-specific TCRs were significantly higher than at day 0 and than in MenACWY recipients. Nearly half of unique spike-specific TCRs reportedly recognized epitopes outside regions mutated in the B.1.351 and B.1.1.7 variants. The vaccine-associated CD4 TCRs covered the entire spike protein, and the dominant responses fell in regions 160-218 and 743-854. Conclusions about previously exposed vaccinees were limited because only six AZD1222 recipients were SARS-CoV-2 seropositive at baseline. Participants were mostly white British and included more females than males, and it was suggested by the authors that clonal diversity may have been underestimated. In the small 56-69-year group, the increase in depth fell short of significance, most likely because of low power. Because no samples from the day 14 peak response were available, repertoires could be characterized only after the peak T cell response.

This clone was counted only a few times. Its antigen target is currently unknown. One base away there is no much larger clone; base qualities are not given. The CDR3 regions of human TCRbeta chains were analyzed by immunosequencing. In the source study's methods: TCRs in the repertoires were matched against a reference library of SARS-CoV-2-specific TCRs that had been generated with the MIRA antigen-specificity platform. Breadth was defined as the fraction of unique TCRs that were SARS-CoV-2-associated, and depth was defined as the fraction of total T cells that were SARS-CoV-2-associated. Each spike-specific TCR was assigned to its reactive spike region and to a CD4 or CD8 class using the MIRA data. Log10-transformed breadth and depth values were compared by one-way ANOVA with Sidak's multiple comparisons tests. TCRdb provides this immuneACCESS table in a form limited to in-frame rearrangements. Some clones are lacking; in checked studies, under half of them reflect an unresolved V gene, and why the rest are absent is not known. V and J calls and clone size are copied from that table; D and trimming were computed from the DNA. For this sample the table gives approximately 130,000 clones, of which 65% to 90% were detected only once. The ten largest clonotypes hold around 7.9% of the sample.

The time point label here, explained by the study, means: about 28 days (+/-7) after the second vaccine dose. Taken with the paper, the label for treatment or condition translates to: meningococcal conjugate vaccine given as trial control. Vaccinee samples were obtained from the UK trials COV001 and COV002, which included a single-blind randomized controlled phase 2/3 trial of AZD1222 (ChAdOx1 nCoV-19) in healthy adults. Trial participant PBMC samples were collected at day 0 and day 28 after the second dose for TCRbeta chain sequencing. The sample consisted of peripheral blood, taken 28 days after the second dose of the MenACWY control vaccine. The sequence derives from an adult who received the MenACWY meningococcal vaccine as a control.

The CDR3 protein sequence reads: CASSLASSYNEQFF. The sequenced DNA: TGCGCCAGCAGCTTGGCGAGCTCCTACAATGAGCAGTTCTTC. In this chain, TRBV5-1 is recombined with TRBJ2-1; no D segment can be confidently identified. The V and J ends are trimmed by 0 bases and 0 bases, leaving 4 bases between them. From the germline V gene, CDR1 is SGHRS and CDR2 is YFSETQ. The CDR3 sequence holds 14 residues, the cysteine and phenylalanine included. Only the CDR3 DNA stays, 42 bases, in frame from base 1.